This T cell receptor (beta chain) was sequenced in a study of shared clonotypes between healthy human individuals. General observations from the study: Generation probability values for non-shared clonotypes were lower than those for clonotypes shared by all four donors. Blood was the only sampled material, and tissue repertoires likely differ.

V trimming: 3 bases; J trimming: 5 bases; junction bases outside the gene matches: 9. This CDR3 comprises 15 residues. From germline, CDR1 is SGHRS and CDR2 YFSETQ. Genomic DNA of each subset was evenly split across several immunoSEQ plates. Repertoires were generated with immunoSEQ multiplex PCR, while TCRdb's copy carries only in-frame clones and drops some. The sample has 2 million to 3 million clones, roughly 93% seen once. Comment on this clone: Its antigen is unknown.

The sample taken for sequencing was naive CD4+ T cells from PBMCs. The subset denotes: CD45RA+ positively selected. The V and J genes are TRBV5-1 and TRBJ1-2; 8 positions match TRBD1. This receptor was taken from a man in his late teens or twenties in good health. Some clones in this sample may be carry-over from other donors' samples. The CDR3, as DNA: TGCGCCAGCAGCTCATACCCGACAGGGGTTTATGGCTACACCTTC. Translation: CASSSYPTGVYGYTF.